One and the same sample provided the 30 T cell receptor beta chains below, sequenced in a study of T-cell memory formation after mild COVID-19. TCRdb reprocessed the 5' RACE reads with MiXCR, giving one entry per CDR3 protein. The table records about 350,000 distinct CDR3 sequences, around 13% of them present only once. Sequencing was done on a sample of PBMCs or a T cell subset sorted from them (not recorded which). These receptors were collected from a man aged 18 to 30 who had mild COVID-19 (a few samples of this study predate the infection). Cell type and time point are not known.

This clonotype has only a few counts. The rearrangement joins TRBV20-1 to TRBJ2-1; 7 bases match TRBD2. This CDR3 is 13 amino acids long. J gave up 2 bases and V 5 bases, and 3 bases lay outside the gene matches. The germline V gene has CDR1 DFQATT and CDR2 SNEGSKA (reference sequence). Here the CDR3 reads CSASRGAYNEQFF. CDR3 coding DNA: TGCAGTGCTTCCCGGGGGGCCTACAATGAGCAGTTCTTC.

This clonotype has a handful of counts. The chain recombines TRBV18 with TRBJ2-7; a possible D gene is TRBD1 (5 bases). Germline CDR1 and CDR2: KGHSH and LQKENI. The V gene lost 3 bases and the J gene lost 3 bases, with 15 bases spanning the gap. The length of the CDR3 is 15 residues. The CDR3 DNA reads as TGTGCCAGCTCACCTTTCGTGGGGCCCAACTACGAGCAGTACTTC. Its translation is CASSPFVGPNYEQYF.

This clonotype appeared a few times. V usage is TRBV5-1 and J usage is TRBJ1-5, with a tentative D call TRBD1 (6 bases). This CDR3 has 15 residues. Germline-derived CDR1 and CDR2 are SGHRS and YFSETQ. Trimming took off 4 bases at V and 7 bases at J, with 18 bases between the two ends. CDR3 nucleotide sequence: TGCGCCAGCAGCCCTGGACCCGAGGGGGGACAGCCCCAGCATTTT. Its translation: CASSPGPEGGQPQHF.

V usage is TRBV11-2 and J usage is TRBJ2-1; the match to TRBD2 covers 9 bases. The trim removed 5 bases at V and 6 bases at J, leaving 8 bases unmatched. Germline-derived CDR1 and CDR2 are SGHAT and FQNNGV. This CDR3 comprises 15 residues. CDR3 DNA: TGTGCCAGCAGCCCACGTTGGACTAGCGTCAATGAGCAGTTCTTC. Translation: CASSPRWTSVNEQFF.

The chain links TRBV6-6 to TRBJ2-1; TRBD2 might be the D (5 bases). The CDR3 contains 14 residues. The germline V gene has CDR1 MNHNY and CDR2 SVGAGI (reference sequence). Between the trimmed V and J ends, which lost 6 bases and 5 bases, there was a span of 14 bases. The CDR3 DNA reads as TGTGCCAGCAGAGTACCGGGATTAAACAATGAGCAGTTCTTC. It codes for CASRVPGLNNEQFF.

There are many counts of this clonotype. The rearrangement uses TRBV4-1 and TRBJ2-7, with TRBD1 matching 10 bases. Losses at the gene ends were 4 bases for V and 0 bases for J; bases not matched to a gene: 3. The CDR3 has 15 amino acids. The V gene's germline CDR1 is MGHRA and CDR2 YSYEKL. The CDR3 nucleotides are TGCGCCAGCAGCCTGGGACAGGGGAGCTCCTACGAGCAGTACGTC. Encoded protein: CASSLGQGSSYEQYV.

In this sample, this clonotype turned up many times. The chain is built from TRBV20-1 and TRBJ2-2; 12 positions match TRBD2. The V segment lost 1 base and the J segment 6 bases; nucleotides outside the gene matches: 3. There are 15 residues in the CDR3. Germline V lookup: CDR1 DFQATT, CDR2 SNEGSKA (reference sequence). The CDR3 spells CSARGTSGESGELFF. CDR3 bases: TGCAGTGCTAGAGGGACTAGCGGGGAATCCGGGGAGCTGTTTTTT.

This clonotype appeared a few times. V and J are TRBV15 and TRBJ2-3, with 8 positions matching TRBD2. Trimming removed 2 bases from V and 4 bases from J; junction bases left unmatched: 8. This CDR3 comprises 16 residues. Germline lookup yields CDR1 LNHNV and CDR2 YYDKDF (reference sequence). Written as DNA, the CDR3 is TGTGCCACCAGCAGACAGGGACTAGGTAGCGCAGATACGCAGTATTTT. Amino acid sequence: CATSRQGLGSADTQYF.

The chain links TRBV25-1 to TRBJ2-3; D not resolved. V gave up 11 bases and J gave up 0 bases, with 9 bases separating them. In germline, CDR1 is MGHDK, CDR2 SYGVNS. There are 12 residues in the CDR3. CDR3: CAPRYSTDTQYF. The CDR3 DNA reads as TGTGCCCCCAGATATAGCACAGATACGCAGTATTTT.

The sample holds a few counts of this clonotype. This chain connects TRBV6-5 to TRBJ2-3; perhaps TRBD1 as D (6 bases). This CDR3 is built from 13 residues. V was cut by 6 bases and J by 4 bases, with 11 bases left in between. Germline-derived CDR1 and CDR2 are MNHEY and SVGAGI. The CDR3: CASSFEGADTQYF. CDR3 DNA: TGTGCCAGCAGCTTTGAGGGGGCAGATACGCAGTATTTT.

This clonotype was detected only a few times. The chain carries TRBV28 and TRBJ1-4; the D is unclear. CDR1 and CDR2 (germline): MDHEN, SYDVKM. V lost 1 base, J lost 5 bases, and 11 bases lay in between. This CDR3 contains 15 residues. CDR3 DNA sequence: TGTGCCAGCAGTTTATTCGGCGGTGGCAATGAAAAACTGTTTTTT. It encodes CASSLFGGGNEKLFF. Supplemented by reference TRBV28 and TRBJ1-4, the full variable domain reads DVKVTQSSRYLVKRTGEKVFLECVQDMDHENMFWYRQDPGLGLRLIYFSYDVKMKEKGDIPEGYSVSREKKERFSLILESASTNQTSMYLCASSLFGGGNEKLFFGSGTQLSVL.

As DNA, the CDR3 is TGTGCCAGCAGTTTAGGGGGAATATTGCTGGCCGGGGGTGAGCAGTTCTTC. Residues: CASSLGGILLAGGEQFF. The genes are TRBV12-3 or TRBV12-4 and TRBJ2-1, with a possible D match to TRBD2 (6 bases). Between the trimmed V and J ends, which lost 1 base and 9 bases, there was a span of 22 bases. This CDR3 comprises 17 residues.

This clonotype showed up just a few times. The rearrangement joins TRBV4-1 to TRBJ2-3; 11 nucleotides line up with TRBD1. Germline-derived CDR1 and CDR2 are MGHRA and YSYEKL. The V segment lost 2 bases and the J segment 4 bases; nucleotides outside the gene matches: 11. The CDR3 sequence is 18 residues long. CDR3 residues: CASSQSPDRGLRADTQYF. CDR3 DNA: TGCGCCAGCAGCCAATCCCCGGACAGGGGGCTTAGAGCAGATACGCAGTATTTT.

The chain is built from TRBV7-9 and TRBJ1-1; 9 nucleotides line up with TRBD1. CDR1 and CDR2 (germline): SEHNR, FQNEAQ (reference sequence). The junction had 8 bases not matched to a gene; V was cut back by 6 bases and J by 6 bases. The CDR3 covers 14 residues. CDR3 sequence: CASRPPRDRAEAFF. CDR3 DNA sequence: TGTGCCAGCAGGCCCCCCCGGGACAGGGCTGAAGCTTTCTTT.

This clonotype appeared a few times. This sequence joins TRBV5-1 and TRBJ2-7, with TRBD1 identical over 7 bases. The germline V gene has CDR1 SGHRS and CDR2 YFSETQ. The CDR3 runs 14 residues. The V segment lost 9 bases and the J segment 2 bases; nucleotides outside the gene matches: 11. CDR3 bases: TGCGCCACATCGTCGACAGGGAGTACCTACGAGCAGTACTTC. As protein: CATSSTGSTYEQYF.

The gene calls are TRBV6-5 and TRBJ1-6; 7 bases line up with TRBD1. The CDR3 totals 14 residues. Per the germline V gene, CDR1 is MNHEY and CDR2 is SVGAGI. Losses at the gene ends were 5 bases for V and 7 bases for J; bases not matched to a gene: 5. CDR3 protein: CASSRTGLNSPLHF. CDR3 bases: TGTGCCAGCAGTCGGACAGGATTAAATTCACCCCTCCACTTT.

V gene TRBV7-2 combines with J gene TRBJ1-1; 8 bases fit TRBD1. The junction had 3 bases not matched to a gene; V was cut back by 4 bases and J by 5 bases. Germline CDR1 is SGHTA and CDR2 is FQGNSA. The CDR3 runs 13 residues. In nucleotides, the CDR3 is TGTGCCAGCAGCTCCAGGGGGCCGACTGAAGCTTTCTTT. Translated: CASSSRGPTEAFF.

The sample holds a few counts of this clonotype. This chain uses TRBV4-1 with TRBJ1-2; tentatively, D is TRBD1 (6 bases). The CDR3 is 15 amino acids. Germline loops: CDR1 MGHRA, CDR2 YSYEKL. Trimming took 3 bases from V and 2 from J, leaving 13 bases between them. The CDR3 spells CASSHRGRGNYGYTF. Here the CDR3 DNA reads TGCGCCAGCAGCCATCGCGGGAGGGGGAACTATGGCTACACCTTC.

This clonotype was found a few times. The rearrangement uses TRBV12-3 or TRBV12-4 and TRBJ1-4; 7 bases fit TRBD1. Germline trimming cut 8 bases from V and 8 bases from J; bases unmatched to any gene: 11. The CDR3 length is 14 residues. CDR3 coding DNA: TGTGCCAGCGGGCGACAGGGTCTCGTGGAAAAACTGTTTTTT. Encoded protein: CASGRQGLVEKLFF.

This chain links TRBV20-1 with TRBJ1-6; D is possibly TRBD1 (6 bases). The V gene's germline CDR1 is DFQATT and CDR2 SNEGSKA (reference sequence). The CDR3 sequence is 16 residues long. Trimming stripped 0 bases from V and 5 bases from J, with 14 bases between. DNA for the CDR3: TGCAGTGCTAGAGATAGACAGGCCCAAAATAATTCACCCCTCCACTTT. Its translation: CSARDRQAQNNSPLHF.

This clonotype turned up a few times. V is TRBV6-5 and J is TRBJ2-7; no clear D. V dropped 8 bases and J dropped 2 bases, with 25 bases sitting between them. This CDR3 has 17 amino acids. Germline lookup yields CDR1 MNHEY and CDR2 SVGAGI. DNA for the CDR3: TGTGCCAGCTCGCAACTCGGTTTTGGACCTTCTGCCTACGAGCAGTACTTC. Translating it yields CASSQLGFGPSAYEQYF.

This clonotype was recorded a few times. The chain uses TRBV7-2 and TRBJ2-5; 7 bases align to TRBD1. CDR1 and CDR2 (germline): SGHTA, FQGNSA. The CDR3 is made up of 13 amino acids. V gave up 8 bases and J gave up 2 bases; unmatched junction bases: 5. CDR3 loop: CASRAQGQETQYF. CDR3 nucleotide sequence: TGTGCCAGCCGCGCACAGGGGCAAGAGACCCAGTACTTC.

This clonotype has ten or more counts. The chain employs TRBV5-1 and TRBJ2-3; 8 bases match TRBD2. The germline V gene has CDR1 SGHRS and CDR2 YFSETQ. The ends lost 2 bases at V and 5 bases at J; junction bases unmatched: 10. The CDR3 extends over 16 amino acids. CDR3 sequence: CASSLERGGLRDTQYF. The CDR3 coding sequence is TGCGCCAGCAGCTTAGAACGGGGGGGCCTGAGAGATACGCAGTATTTT.

There are many counts of this clonotype. The chain employs TRBV5-1 and TRBJ2-7; either TRBD1 or TRBD2 may fit D (5 bases each). Trimming left V 5 bases short and J 0 bases short, with 9 bases between. Germline V gene lookup returns CDR1 SGHRS and CDR2 YFSETQ. The CDR3 is 13 residues long. The CDR3: CASRTGTSYEQYF. The CDR3 bases are TGCGCCAGCAGAACCGGGACCTCCTACGAGCAGTACTTC.

This clonotype was seen only a few times. The rearrangement uses TRBV10-2 and TRBJ1-5; TRBD1 is a possible D gene (5 bases). CDR1 is WSHSY, CDR2 SAAADI, per germline. V lost 2 bases to trimming and J lost 7 bases, with 15 bases between them. This CDR3 is built from 15 residues. The CDR3, as DNA: TGCGCCAGCAGTGAGGGGGGGAGGGTTGTACAGCCCCAGCATTTT. Encoded protein: CASSEGGRVVQPQHF.

This sequence joins TRBV11-2 and TRBJ2-3; D is ambiguous. Germline V gene lookup returns CDR1 SGHAT and CDR2 FQNNGV. V was pared by 5 bases and J by 4 bases, with 10 bases between. CDR3 length equals 13 residues. DNA for the CDR3: TGTGCCAGCAGCCCCCGTGAATCAGATACGCAGTATTTT. Its protein product is CASSPRESDTQYF. The entire variable domain, with the rest obtained from reference TRBV11-2 and TRBJ2-3, is as follows: EAGVAQSPRYKIIEKRQSVAFWCNPISGHATLYWYQQILGQGPKLLIQFQNNGVVDDSQLPKDRFSAERLKGVDSTLKIQPAKLEDSAVYLCASSPRESDTQYFGPGTRLTVL.

The V call is TRBV10-3, the J call TRBJ2-7, with TRBD1 identical over 11 bases. J lost 0 bases, V lost 6 bases, and 4 bases had no gene match. Germline values: CDR1 ENHRY, CDR2 SYGVKD. CDR3 length equals 15 residues. The CDR3 nucleotides read TGTGCCATCAGATCAGGGACAGGGGGCTCCTACGAGCAGTACTTC. Translated, it gives CAIRSGTGGSYEQYF.

The chain uses TRBV7-8 and TRBJ1-5, with TRBD1 matching 7 bases. There are 18 residues in the CDR3. Germline CDR1 reads SGHVS; CDR2 reads FQNEAQ. The V segment lost 5 bases and the J segment 0 bases; nucleotides outside the gene matches: 13. This chain's CDR3 is CASSPRQGSGISNQPQHF. The CDR3 DNA reads as TGTGCCAGCAGCCCCCGACAGGGATCCGGGATTAGCAATCAGCCCCAGCATTTT.

Turning to this clonotype: A junction boundary mismatches the germline segment, possibly from a read error. The genes are TRBV4-1 and TRBJ1-1; D is unresolved. Germline lookup yields CDR1 MGHRA and CDR2 YSYEKL. This CDR3 is 16 amino acids long. The CDR3 spells CASSQVMMELGTEALF. The DNA of the CDR3 is TGCGCCAGCAGCCAAGTGATGATGGAATTGGGCACTGAAGCTCTCTTT.

The sample holds a few counts of this clonotype. The chain is built from TRBV9 and TRBJ2-3; the match to TRBD2 covers 12 bases. The CDR3 spans 16 residues. V gave up 0 bases and J gave up 8 bases; unmatched junction bases: 7. CDR1 is SGDLS and CDR2 is YYNGEE in the germline V gene. CDR3 amino acids: CASSVGKLAGGPTQYF. The CDR3, as DNA: TGTGCCAGCAGCGTAGGGAAACTAGCGGGGGGTCCTACGCAGTATTTT.